These 17 T cell receptor beta chains share one sample of origin, sequenced in a study of metastatic and nonmetastatic thyroid tumors. Among the patients, none had received any treatment before thyroid surgery. Through MiXCR, TCRdb re-clonotyped the PCR reads. The repertoire consists of 6,000 to 7,000 clones, with roughly 30% occurring once and the leading ten covering 15% to 20%. The sample taken for sequencing was tumor tissue. The receptors were sampled from a female donor with papillary thyroid cancer or a benign thyroid nodule (not recorded which). Some clones in this sample may be carry-over from other donors' samples.

This clone turned up a few times. The chain carries TRBV10-1 and TRBJ2-3, with 8 bases that match TRBD1. Germline V gene data show CDR1 as WNHNN and CDR2 as SYGVQD (reference sequence). The CDR3 runs to 17 residues. The junction had 13 bases not matched to a gene; V was cut back by 6 bases and J by 2 bases. CDR3 in amino acids: CASRAPGTGLTTDTQYF. For the CDR3, the DNA is TGCGCCAGCAGAGCCCCCGGGACAGGTCTTACCACAGATACGCAGTATTTT.

This clone appeared a few times. The chain uses TRBV6-6 and TRBJ1-1; tentative D call: TRBD1 (6 bases). This CDR3 spans 13 amino acids. Trimming took off 2 bases at V and 4 bases at J, with 8 bases between the two ends. CDR1 is MNHNY, CDR2 SVGAGI, per germline (reference sequence). CDR3 sequence: CASSYEGGTEAFF. The CDR3 bases are TGTGCCAGCAGTTACGAGGGGGGCACTGAAGCTTTCTTT.

In this sample, this clone is medium-sized (0.01 to 0.1%). The chain joins TRBV5-1 to TRBJ2-3; tentatively, D is TRBD1 or TRBD2 (5 bases each). V dropped 1 base and J dropped 1 base, with 13 bases sitting between them. Germline values: CDR1 SGHRS, CDR2 YFSETQ. The CDR3 is 16 amino acids. The CDR3 spells CASSLIGRERTDTQYF. Here the CDR3 DNA reads TGCGCCAGCAGCTTGATAGGCAGGGAGCGCACAGATACGCAGTATTTT.

The sample holds one count of this clone. An end of the junction differs from the germline gene, which may be a read error. This chain links TRBV7-7 with TRBJ2-1, with 7 bases identical to TRBD2. The germline V gene encodes CDR1 SSHAT and CDR2 FNYEAQ (reference sequence). The length of the CDR3 is 13 residues. CDR3 amino acids: CASSPGGSNEQFF. The CDR3 DNA reads TGTGCTAGCAGCCCCGGGGGGTCCAATGAGCAGTTCTTC.

The chain recombines TRBV12-5 with TRBJ1-5; D call uncertain. CDR1 is LGHNT and CDR2 is FRNRAP in the germline V gene. Trimming pared 4 bases from V and 9 bases from J, leaving 7 bases between. This CDR3 spans 11 amino acids. DNA of the CDR3: TGTGCTAGTGGTTCCTACGGGCCCCAGCATTTT. This gives the protein CASGSYGPQHF.

Of note for this clone: At one end the junction does not follow the germline gene, possibly because of a read error. The rearrangement uses TRBV20-1 and TRBJ2-6; D gene uncertain. Germline-derived CDR1 and CDR2 are DFQATT and SNEGSKA (reference sequence). The CDR3 extends over 18 amino acids. The CDR3 loop reads CSARGAAGGESGANFLTF. The CDR3 coding sequence is TGCAGTGCTAGAGGGGCGGCAGGTGGCGAATCTGGTGCCAACTTCCTGACTTTC.

The chain carries TRBV7-2 and TRBJ2-2, with D perhaps TRBD1 (6 bases). This CDR3 comprises 14 residues. The V end was cut by 1 base, the J end by 7 bases, with 10 bases between. CDR1 and CDR2 from the germline V gene are SGHTA and FQGNSA. The CDR3 nucleotides read TGTGCCAGCAGCTTAGTCAGGGGCGACGGGGAGCTGTTTTTT. Translating gives CASSLVRGDGELFF.

This clone came up a few times. The chain joins TRBV10-3 to TRBJ2-6; TRBD1 agrees at 12 bases. The CDR3 contains 18 residues. Germline V CDR1 and CDR2: ENHRY, SYGVKD. After removal of 2 bases from V and 4 bases from J, the junction contained 6 bases not matched to a gene. CDR3 sequence reads: CAISEAGTGGAGANVLTF. The CDR3 DNA reads as TGTGCCATCAGTGAGGCCGGGACAGGGGGCGCCGGGGCCAACGTCCTGACTTTC.

By its share, this clone is large. The DNA for the CDR3 is TGTGCCAGCAGCTTAGGGGCAGATACGCAGTATTTT. Its protein product is CASSLGADTQYF. The chain is built from TRBV7-2 and TRBJ2-3, with D uncertain. Trimming took off 1 base at V and 4 bases at J, with 3 bases between the two ends. CDR1 SGHTA and CDR2 FQGNSA come from the germline V gene. This CDR3 is 12 amino acids long.

This chain uses TRBV7-8 with TRBJ1-2; a possible D gene is TRBD1 (6 bases). V was trimmed by 5 bases and J by 4 bases, leaving 26 bases between them. In germline, CDR1 is SGHVS, CDR2 FQNEAQ. The CDR3 covers 18 residues. CDR3 protein: CASSVEGGLRKIGYGYTF. The CDR3, as DNA: TGTGCCAGCAGCGTGGAAGGGGGGCTTAGGAAGATCGGCTATGGCTACACCTTC.

By share of the sample, this clone is medium-sized. This chain links TRBV11-2 with TRBJ1-2, with D possibly matching TRBD1 (5 bases). Trimming pared 2 bases from V and 6 bases from J, leaving 13 bases between. This CDR3 region has 14 residues. The germline gives CDR1 SGHAT, CDR2 FQNNGV. The CDR3 bases are TGTGCCAGCAGCTTAAACCGGGGGAGCCATGGCTACACCTTC. Its protein is CASSLNRGSHGYTF.

As for this clone: One end of the junction varies from germline; a read error may be responsible. The chain recombines TRBV18 with TRBJ1-3, with D uncertain. Germline V gene lookup returns CDR1 KGHSH and CDR2 LQKENI. This CDR3 contains 14 residues. The CDR3 here is CVSSPGVSGNTIYF. The CDR3 bases are TGTGTCAGCTCACCCGGGGTCTCTGGAAACACCATATATTTT.

This clone is large by share. The J gene is TRBJ1-2, the V gene TRBV10-1; D may be TRBD1 (6 bases). Germline CDR1 WNHNN, CDR2 SYGVQD (reference sequence). This CDR3 is 15 amino acids long. V gave up 0 bases and J gave up 4 bases, with 12 bases separating them. The CDR3 protein is CASSESVGQPYGYTF. CDR3 DNA: TGCGCCAGCAGTGAGTCTGTAGGACAGCCCTATGGCTACACCTTC.

In this sample, this clone is medium-sized. The chain has TRBV27 and TRBJ2-1, with D possibly being TRBD2 (5 bases). Trimming pared 5 bases from V and 6 bases from J, leaving 8 bases between. The CDR3 sequence is 12 residues long. Germline V gene data show CDR1 as MNHEY and CDR2 as SMNVEV (reference sequence). The CDR3 DNA follows: TGTGCCAGCAGTCGAGAGGGCAATGAGCAGTTCTTC. Protein sequence: CASSREGNEQFF.

The genes are TRBV10-1 and TRBJ1-5, with unresolved D. Deletions cut 0 bases from V and 7 bases from J, with 7 bases between. Germline V gives CDR1 WNHNN, CDR2 SYGVQD (reference sequence). CDR3 size: 13 residues. The CDR3 DNA reads as TGCGCCAGCAGTGAGTCTGTAGGACAGCCCCAGCATTTT. Its translation is CASSESVGQPQHF.

The sample holds many counts of this clone. The chain carries TRBV20-1 and TRBJ2-3; 8 bases fit TRBD2. The CDR3 has 15 amino acids. CDR1 is DFQATT, CDR2 SNEGSKA, per germline (reference sequence). Germline trimming cut 3 bases from V and 1 base from J; bases unmatched to any gene: 6. As DNA, the CDR3 is TGCAGTGCTAGGTCACCCGGGAGGGGCACAGATACGCAGTATTTT. The encoded protein is CSARSPGRGTDTQYF.

This clone was observed at least ten times. The sample carries other DNA sequences with the same CDR3. The genes are TRBV11-3 and TRBJ2-1, with 7 positions matching TRBD1. Germline CDR1 is SGHNT and CDR2 is YENEEA. The CDR3 is made up of 14 amino acids. The trim removed 0 bases at V and 12 bases at J, leaving 8 bases unmatched. Here the CDR3 reads CASSLDFTGAGQFF. The DNA for the CDR3 is TGTGCCAGCAGCTTAGACTTTACAGGGGCCGGGCAGTTCTTC.